The T cell receptor (beta chain) under discussion was sequenced for a study of T cell responses to AZD1222 COVID-19 vaccine (dated by TCRdb to the early 2020s). A note on the overall study: TCR sequencing covered more than 230 trial participants: 207 given two doses of AZD1222 and some 25 given two doses of MenACWY control vaccine. Trial participants were enrolled by age into subgroups of 18-55, 56-69 and 70-plus years, and roughly 160, 29 and 62 TCR-sequenced participants, respectively, were included in these subgroups.

V is shortened by 6 bases, J by 10 bases, and the region joining them spans 15 bases. The CDR3, cysteine through phenylalanine, is 12 amino acids long. Here the CDR3 DNA is all that survives: 36 bases in frame from base 1. CDR1 and CDR2 are drawn from the germline V gene: MDHEN, SYDVKM. The time point label of this sample denotes: about 28 days (+/-7) after the second vaccine dose. AZD1222 recipients whose second dose came at about 4 weeks and those whose second dose came at about 12 weeks were combined into one group, since spike-specific TCR depth and breadth did not differ between the two schedules. The vaccinee samples were drawn from two UK trials, COV001 and COV002, one of which was a single-blind randomized controlled phase 2/3 trial testing AZD1222 (ChAdOx1 nCoV-19) in healthy adults. For TCRbeta chain sequencing, PBMC samples were collected from trial participants at day 0 and at day 28 after the second dose.

The CDR3 regions of human TCRbeta chains were analyzed by immunosequencing. In the original analysis: TCRs in the repertoires were compared against a reference library of SARS-CoV-2-specific TCRs that had been generated with the MIRA antigen-specificity platform. Breadth was defined as the fraction of unique TCRs that were SARS-CoV-2-associated. Depth was defined as the fraction of total T cells that were SARS-CoV-2-associated. Using the MIRA data, each spike-specific TCR was assigned both to the spike region to which the TCR was reactive and to a CD4 or CD8 class. Log10-transformed breadth and depth values were compared by one-way ANOVA with Sidak's multiple comparisons tests. This immuneACCESS table, as held by TCRdb, lists in-frame sequences with V and J called but not all clones. Of the missing ones, under half trace to an unresolved V gene in checked studies; the others have no known cause. V, J and clone size were drawn from that table, and D and trimming were deduced from the DNA. The sample profile shows 250,000 to 300,000 clones; approximately 94% of them were found once. In total, the top ten clones hold around 0.6% of the sample.

In regard to this clone: Its recognized antigen is unknown. Qualities for individual bases were not recorded, and no much larger clone is one base off.

The full study reports these points: In the small 56-69-year group, the increase in depth fell short of significance, most likely because of low power. After two AZD1222 doses, both the breadth and the depth of spike-specific TCRs were significantly higher than at day 0 and than in MenACWY recipients. Reportedly, almost half of the unique spike-specific TCRs recognized epitopes lying outside the regions that are mutated in the B.1.351 and B.1.1.7 variants. Conclusions about previously exposed vaccinees are limited, since just 5 to 7 AZD1222 recipients were seropositive for SARS-CoV-2 at baseline. Vaccine-associated CD4 TCRs spanned the whole spike protein, with dominant responses in regions 160-218 and 743-854. Most participants were white British and females outnumbered males, and the authors suggested that clonal diversity may have been underestimated. No day 14 peak-response samples were available, so repertoires were characterized only after the peak T cell response.

The chain uses TRBV28 and TRBJ1-1; no D gene is confidently identified. This TCR was recovered from an adult who received the AZD1222 COVID-19 vaccine. The sequencing used peripheral blood, collected 28 days after the second AZD1222 dose. The DNA reads as follows: TGTGCCAGCAGCCAGGTATTCTGGGGAGCTTTCTTT. Translated, it reads CASSQVFWGAFF.